These 6 T cell receptor beta chains originate from one sample sequenced in a study of identical twins (TCRdb year 2016). Receptors were amplified or captured by 5' RACE. Sequenced using an Illumina HiSeq 2000. TCRdb trimmed public reads at Q25 via fastp, called clones via MiXCR and kept in-frame beta chains. Each CDR3 protein gets just one entry, which takes the most common genes and DNA from the rows behind it. This sample holds around 960,000 distinct CDR3 sequences; over 9% were observed only once. Jointly, the top ten make up around 1.5% of the sample. Another study also made use of these data, one on yellow fever vaccine responses in identical twins.

Sequenced: PBMCs. The receptor set was obtained from a woman aged 18 to 35 in good health.

This clonotype was recorded a few times. The CDR3 sequence is CASSPPSGRTRCSYNEQFF. CDR3 sequence (DNA): TGTGCCAGCAGCCCACCTAGCGGGAGGACAAGGTGCTCCTACAATGAGCAGTTCTTC. The chain is built from TRBV7-3 and TRBJ2-1, with 11 bases lining up with TRBD2. The length of the CDR3 is 19 residues. CDR1 is SGHTA and CDR2 is FQGTGA in the germline V gene. After removal of 5 bases from V and 0 bases from J, the junction contained 12 bases not matched to a gene.

In this sample, this clonotype turned up a few times. The J gene is TRBJ2-1, the V gene TRBV20-1; 8 nucleotides align to TRBD2. CDR1 DFQATT and CDR2 SNEGSKA come from the germline V gene (reference sequence). The CDR3 totals 16 residues. Germline trimming cut 1 base from V and 3 bases from J; bases unmatched to any gene: 8. CDR3 sequence reads: CSARAGGPLYYNEQFF. The CDR3 region has the DNA TGCAGTGCTAGAGCGGGGGGGCCCCTTTACTACAATGAGCAGTTCTTC.

This clonotype occurred a few times. The chain carries TRBV6-2 or TRBV6-3 and TRBJ2-7, with D hard to call. Trimming left V 4 bases short and J 3 bases short, with 7 bases between. Germline CDR1 reads MNHEY; CDR2 reads SVGEGT. The CDR3 runs to 12 residues. The CDR3 loop reads CASSSINYEQYV. The DNA of the CDR3 is TGTGCCAGCAGTTCCATTAACTACGAGCAGTACGTC.

This clonotype has at least ten counts. This CDR3 reads CASSDGSNQPQHF. CDR3 DNA: TGTGCCAGCAGCGACGGGAGCAATCAGCCCCAGCATTTT. This chain links TRBV12-3 or TRBV12-4 with TRBJ1-5; D unclear. CDR3 size: 13 residues. V was trimmed by 6 bases and J by 1 base, leaving 7 bases between them.

This clonotype has ten or more counts. The V gene is TRBV7-9, the J gene TRBJ1-4; D is unresolved. CDR1 is SEHNR and CDR2 is FQNEAQ in the germline V gene (reference sequence). Trimming took 0 bases from V and 7 from J, leaving 15 bases between them. The CDR3 extends over 16 amino acids. The CDR3 region is CASSLASSGRREKLFF. CDR3 bases: TGTGCCAGCAGCTTAGCGAGCAGCGGGAGGCGTGAAAAACTGTTTTTT.

This clonotype showed up many times. The chain has TRBV27 and TRBJ2-2; 7 bases are a match to TRBD2. Trimming at V came to 7 bases and at J to 2 bases, leaving 7 bases not matched to a gene. CDR3 length equals 15 residues. Germline lookup yields CDR1 MNHEY and CDR2 SMNVEV (reference sequence). CDR3 sequence: CASKGWEGNTGELFF. DNA for the CDR3: TGTGCCAGCAAGGGTTGGGAGGGCAACACCGGGGAGCTGTTTTTT.